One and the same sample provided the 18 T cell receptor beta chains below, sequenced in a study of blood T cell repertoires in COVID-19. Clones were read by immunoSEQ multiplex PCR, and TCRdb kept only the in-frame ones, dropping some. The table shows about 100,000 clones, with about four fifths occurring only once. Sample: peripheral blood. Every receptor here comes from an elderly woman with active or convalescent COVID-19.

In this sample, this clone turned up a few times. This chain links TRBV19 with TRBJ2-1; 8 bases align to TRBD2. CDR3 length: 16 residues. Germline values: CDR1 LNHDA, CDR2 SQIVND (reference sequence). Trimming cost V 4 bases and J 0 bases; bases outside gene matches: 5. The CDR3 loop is CASSTLAGPSYNEQFF. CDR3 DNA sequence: TGTGCCAGTAGTACCCTAGCGGGCCCCTCCTACAATGAGCAGTTCTTC.

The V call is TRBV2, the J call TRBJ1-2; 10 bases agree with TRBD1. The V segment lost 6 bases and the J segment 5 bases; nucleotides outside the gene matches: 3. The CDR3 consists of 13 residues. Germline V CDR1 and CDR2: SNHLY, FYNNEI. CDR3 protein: CASSADRGYGYTF. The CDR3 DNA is TGTGCCAGCAGCGCGGACAGGGGGTATGGCTACACCTTC.

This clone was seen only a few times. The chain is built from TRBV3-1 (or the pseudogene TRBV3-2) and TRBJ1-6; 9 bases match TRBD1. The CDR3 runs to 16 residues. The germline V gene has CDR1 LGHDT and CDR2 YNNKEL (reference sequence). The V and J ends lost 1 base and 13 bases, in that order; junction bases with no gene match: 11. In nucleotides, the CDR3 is TGTGCCAGCAGCCAAGCCTCAGGACAGGGGCAGGCTCCCCTCCACTTT. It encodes CASSQASGQGQAPLHF.

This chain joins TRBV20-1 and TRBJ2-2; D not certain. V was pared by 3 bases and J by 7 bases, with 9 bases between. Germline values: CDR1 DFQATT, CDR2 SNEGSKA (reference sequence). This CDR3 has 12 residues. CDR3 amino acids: CSASWANGELFF. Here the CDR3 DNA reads TGCAGTGCTAGTTGGGCGAACGGGGAGCTGTTTTTT.

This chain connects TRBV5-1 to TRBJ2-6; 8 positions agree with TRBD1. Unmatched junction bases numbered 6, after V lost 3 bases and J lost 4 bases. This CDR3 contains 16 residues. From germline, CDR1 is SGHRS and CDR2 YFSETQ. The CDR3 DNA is TGCGCCAGCAGCTCGGGACAGGCGTCGGGGGCCAACGTCCTGACTTTC. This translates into CASSSGQASGANVLTF.

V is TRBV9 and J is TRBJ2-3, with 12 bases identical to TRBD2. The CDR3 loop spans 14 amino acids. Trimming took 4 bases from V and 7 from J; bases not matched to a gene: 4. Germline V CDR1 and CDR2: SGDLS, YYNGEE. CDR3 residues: CASSTLAGGYTQYF. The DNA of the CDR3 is TGTGCCAGCAGCACCCTAGCGGGAGGGTATACGCAGTATTTT.

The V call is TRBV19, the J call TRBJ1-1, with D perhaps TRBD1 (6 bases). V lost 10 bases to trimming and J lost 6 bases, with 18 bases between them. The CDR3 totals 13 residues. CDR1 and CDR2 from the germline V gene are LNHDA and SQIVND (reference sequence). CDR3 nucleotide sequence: TGTGCCACCAAGGAGAACAGGGACGCTGAAGCTTTCTTT. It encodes CATKENRDAEAFF.

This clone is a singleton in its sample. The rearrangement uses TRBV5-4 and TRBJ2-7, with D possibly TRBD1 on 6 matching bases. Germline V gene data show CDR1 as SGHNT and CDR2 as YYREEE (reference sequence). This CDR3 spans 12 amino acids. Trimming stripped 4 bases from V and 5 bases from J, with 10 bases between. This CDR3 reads CASSGTSHEQYF. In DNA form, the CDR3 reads TGTGCCAGCAGCGGGACATCCCACGAGCAGTACTTC.

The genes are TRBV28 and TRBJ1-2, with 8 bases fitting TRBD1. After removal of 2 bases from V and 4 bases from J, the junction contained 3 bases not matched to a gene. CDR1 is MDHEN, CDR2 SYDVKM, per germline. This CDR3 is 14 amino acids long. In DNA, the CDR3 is TGTGCCAGCAGTTTACCAGGGGGCGGCTATGGCTACACCTTC. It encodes CASSLPGGGYGYTF.

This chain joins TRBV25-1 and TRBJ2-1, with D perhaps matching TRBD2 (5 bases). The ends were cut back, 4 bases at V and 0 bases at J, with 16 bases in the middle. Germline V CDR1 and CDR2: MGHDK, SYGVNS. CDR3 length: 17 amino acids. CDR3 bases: TGTGCCAGCAGTGGTCATACGAGGGCCTCCTCCTACAATGAGCAGTTCTTC. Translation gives CASSGHTRASSYNEQFF.

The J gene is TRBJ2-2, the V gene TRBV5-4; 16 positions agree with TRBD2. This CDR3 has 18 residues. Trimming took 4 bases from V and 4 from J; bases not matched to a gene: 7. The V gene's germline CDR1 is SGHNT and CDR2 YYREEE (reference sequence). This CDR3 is CASSPGLAGGPLTGELFF. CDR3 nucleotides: TGTGCCAGCAGCCCGGGACTAGCGGGAGGGCCCCTCACCGGGGAGCTGTTTTTT.

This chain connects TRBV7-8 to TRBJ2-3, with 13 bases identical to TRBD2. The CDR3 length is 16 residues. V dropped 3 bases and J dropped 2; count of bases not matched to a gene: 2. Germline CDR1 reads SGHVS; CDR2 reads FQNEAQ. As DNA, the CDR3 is TGTGCCAGCAGCTTGGGACTAGCGGGACCCACAGATACGCAGTATTTT. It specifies CASSLGLAGPTDTQYF.

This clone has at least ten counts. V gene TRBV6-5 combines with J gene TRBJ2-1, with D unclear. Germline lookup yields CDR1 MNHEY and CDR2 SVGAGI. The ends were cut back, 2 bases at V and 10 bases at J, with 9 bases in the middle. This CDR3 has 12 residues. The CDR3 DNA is TGTGCCAGCAGTTACCCCCCTAAGGAGCAGTTCTTC. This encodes CASSYPPKEQFF.

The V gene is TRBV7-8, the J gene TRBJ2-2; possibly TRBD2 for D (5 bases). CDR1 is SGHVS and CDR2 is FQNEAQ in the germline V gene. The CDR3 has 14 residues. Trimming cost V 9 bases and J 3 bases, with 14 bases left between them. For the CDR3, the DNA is TGTGCCAGTGGGGTGGGAGCGGACACCGGGGAGCTGTTTTTT. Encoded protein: CASGVGADTGELFF. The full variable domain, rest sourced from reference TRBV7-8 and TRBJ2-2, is GAGVSQSPRYKVAKRGQDVALRCDPISGHVSLFWYQQALGQGPEFLTYFQNEAQLDKSGLPSDRFFAERPEGSVSTLKIQRTQQEDSAVYLCASGVGADTGELFFGEGSRLTVL.

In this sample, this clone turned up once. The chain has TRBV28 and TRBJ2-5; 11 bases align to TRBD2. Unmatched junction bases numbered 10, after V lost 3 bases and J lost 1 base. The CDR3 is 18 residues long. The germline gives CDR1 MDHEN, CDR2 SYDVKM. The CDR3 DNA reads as TGTGCCAGCAGTTTTCCGGAGTTAGGACTAGCGGGCCAAGAGACCCAGTACTTC. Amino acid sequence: CASSFPELGLAGQETQYF.

The CDR3 sequence is CASSLTGENYEQYF. For the CDR3, the DNA is TGCGCCAGCAGCTTGACGGGGGAGAACTACGAGCAGTACTTC. The rearrangement uses TRBV5-1 and TRBJ2-7, with D possibly matching TRBD2 (6 bases). Looked up from germline, CDR1 is SGHRS and CDR2 is YFSETQ. The V end lost 1 base, the J end lost 3 bases, and 11 bases lay between the germline ends. This CDR3 is built from 14 residues.

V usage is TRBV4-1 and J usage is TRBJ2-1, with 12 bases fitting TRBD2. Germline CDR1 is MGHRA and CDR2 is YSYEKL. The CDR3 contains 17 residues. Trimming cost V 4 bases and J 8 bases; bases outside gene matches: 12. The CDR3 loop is CASSRGGLAGGPHEQFF. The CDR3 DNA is TGCGCCAGCAGCCGCGGGGGTCTAGCGGGAGGGCCCCATGAGCAGTTCTTC.

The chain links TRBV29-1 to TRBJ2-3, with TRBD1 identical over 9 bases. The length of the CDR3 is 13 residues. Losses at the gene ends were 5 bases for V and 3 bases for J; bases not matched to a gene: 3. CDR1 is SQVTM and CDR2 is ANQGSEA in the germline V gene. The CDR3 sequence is CSVRQGGTDTQYF. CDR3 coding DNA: TGCAGCGTTCGACAGGGGGGGACAGATACGCAGTATTTT.